These T cell receptor beta chains were read from a single sample in a study of a mutant IDH1 vaccine in newly diagnosed glioma. These receptors have no known antigen. Repertoires were generated with immunoSEQ multiplex PCR, while TCRdb's copy carries only in-frame clones and drops some. Found here are some 64,000 clones, 80% of them singletons; the top ten hold roughly 5.7%. The source material was PBMCs, sampled from a glioma patient whose treatment included an IDH1 peptide vaccine. These receptors were obtained from a man between 50 and 59 years old with glioma. Each CDR3 is given with its conserved first and last residue. D genes are given only for firm matches. Clone sizes are given selectively: once, few, many, or a class where the clone is expanded.

>.|few|TRBV5-1|TRBJ1-5
TGCGCCAGCAGCTTGGGGACAGATAGCAATCAGCCCCAGCATTTT
CASSLGTDSNQPQHF
>.|.|TRBV6-6|TRBJ1-5
TGTGCCAGCAGAGGGGCAGATAGCAATCAGCCCCAGCATTTT
CASRGADSNQPQHF
>TRBD1|.|TRBV27|TRBJ1-1
TGTGCCAGCAGTTTATCTAGGGGACAGGGATTGCGCACTGAAGCTTTCTTT
CASSLSRGQGLRTEAFF
>.|.|TRBV19|TRBJ1-4
TGTGCCAGCCTGAAGACAGTGCTAAGCGAAAAACTGTTTTTT
CASLKTVLSEKLFF
>.|.|TRBV15|TRBJ1-5
TGTGCCACCAGCAGAGGCGCAGGGAGCAGAGTGAGTCAGCCCCAGCATTTT
CATSRGAGSRVSQPQHF
>.|.|TRBV18|TRBJ2-1
TGTGCCAGCTCACCTGAAGGTTGGGATAATGAGCAGTTCTTC
CASSPEGWDNEQFF
>.|.|TRBV20-1|TRBJ2-7
TGCAGTGCACCAAGGGGAGGCGAGCAGTACTTC
CSAPRGGEQYF
>.|.|TRBV5-1|TRBJ1-2
TGCGCCAGCAGGCTCACAGAGAACTATGGCTACACCTTC
CASRLTENYGYTF
>.|.|TRBV19|TRBJ1-3
TGTGCCAGTAGTATGTTTGGAAACACCATATATTTT
CASSMFGNTIYF
>TRBD2|.|TRBV29-1|TRBJ2-1
TGCAGCGTCCAGACTAGCGGGACTGGAAATGAGCAGTTCTTC
CSVQTSGTGNEQFF
>.|.|TRBV6-5|TRBJ2-2
TGTGCCAGCAGTTACTCCCGCGGGAATGGGGAGCTGTTTTTT
CASSYSRGNGELFF
>TRBD1|once|TRBV7-8|TRBJ2-3
TGTGCCAGCAGCCCACTGGTGGGACAGGGGATGGATACGCAGTATTTT
CASSPLVGQGMDTQYF
>.|.|TRBV15|TRBJ2-7
TGTGCCACCAGCAGTCTGACGAGCTCCTACGAGCAGTACTTC
CATSSLTSSYEQYF
>TRBD1|.|TRBV5-1|TRBJ2-5
TGCGCCAGCAGCCAGACAGGGGGGCAAGAGACCCAGTACTTC
CASSQTGGQETQYF
>TRBD2|once|TRBV6-6|TRBJ2-7
TGTGCCAGCAGTAGCGGGATGATCGAGCAGTACTTC
CASSSGMIEQYF
>.|.|TRBV7-2|TRBJ1-2
TGTGCCAGCAGCTCCCTACGCACTGGCTACACCTTC
CASSSLRTGYTF
>.|once|TRBV5-4|TRBJ2-1
TGTGCCAGCAGCTTAAAGGGACATACTTACAATGAGCAGTTCTTC
CASSLKGHTYNEQFF
>TRBD2|.|TRBV18|TRBJ2-1
TGTGCCAGCTCCACTCTAGCGGGGACTGCCAATGAGCAGTTCTTC
CASSTLAGTANEQFF
>.|.|TRBV2|TRBJ2-5
TGTGCCAGCAGTGGACAGCACCAAGAGACCCAGTACTTC
CASSGQHQETQYF
>.|.|TRBV11-2|TRBJ2-7
TGTGCCAGCTACGCTAGCATTTGGGGCGAGCAGTACTTC
CASYASIWGEQYF
>.|.|TRBV27|TRBJ1-2
TGTGCCAGCAGTGAAACAGGGATGAGAGGCTACACCTTC
CASSETGMRGYTF
>.|.|TRBV5-4|TRBJ2-5
TGTGCCAGCAGCTTTGATCCAGAGACCCAGTACTTC
CASSFDPETQYF
>.|.|TRBV7-9|TRBJ2-2
TGTGCCAGCAGCTTATACGGGGAAAAGAACACCGGGGAGCTGTTTTTT
CASSLYGEKNTGELFF
>.|.|TRBV10-1|TRBJ1-3
TGCGCCAGCAGGGGGGGCATCCACTCTGGAAACACCATATATTTT
CASRGGIHSGNTIYF
>.|few|TRBV7-9|TRBJ2-2
TGTGCCAGCAGCTTGGACTTTACCGGGGAGCTGTTTTTT
CASSLDFTGELFF
>TRBD1|.|TRBV2|TRBJ1-2
TGTGCCAGCAGTGTAAGGGGACAGGACTATGGCTACACCTTC
CASSVRGQDYGYTF
>.|.|TRBV6-5|TRBJ1-1
TGTGCCAGCAGCCCGGACCGGTGGGAAGCTTTCTTT
CASSPDRWEAFF
>.|.|TRBV5-1|TRBJ1-1
TGCGCCAGCAGCAGTAGCCGGGGGCAAACTGAAGCTTTCTTT
CASSSSRGQTEAFF
>.|.|TRBV4-1|TRBJ1-1
TGCGCCAGCAGCCCCCCCTACAGGAACACTGAAGCTTTCTTT
CASSPPYRNTEAFF
>.|once|TRBV19|TRBJ1-5
TGTGCCAGTAGTATTAGGGGAGGGAATCAGCCCCAGCATTTT
CASSIRGGNQPQHF